Listed here are 30 T cell receptor beta chains from one sample, sequenced in a study of shared clonotypes between healthy human individuals. Assay used: immunoSEQ multiplex PCR; TCRdb lists only in-frame clones, some missing. The profile shows some 2.4 million clones, under 95% of them singletons. Sequencing was done on a sample of naive CD4+ T cells from PBMCs. Subset denoted: CD45RA+ positively selected. Receptors were obtained from a man aged 18 to 29 in good health. Some clones in this sample may be carry-over from other donors' samples.

The chain carries TRBV2 and TRBJ2-1; possibly TRBD1 for D (5 bases). CDR1 is SNHLY and CDR2 is FYNNEI in the germline V gene. There are 14 residues in the CDR3. V was shortened by 6 bases and J by 3 bases, with 12 bases between the two germline ends. Written as DNA, the CDR3 is TGTGCCAGCAGCTTCGACAGCCTCTACAATGAGCAGTTCTTC. It encodes CASSFDSLYNEQFF.

This clone showed up just once. The rearrangement joins TRBV15 to TRBJ2-3, with TRBD2 matching 7 bases. V trimming: 5 bases; J trimming: 6 bases; junction bases outside the gene matches: 11. This CDR3 is built from 15 residues. The germline gives CDR1 LNHNV, CDR2 YYDKDF (reference sequence). The chain's CDR3 is CATSRAGDGTDTQYF. The CDR3 DNA reads as TGTGCCACCAGCCGGGCGGGAGATGGTACGGATACGCAGTATTTT.

This chain links TRBV7-9 with TRBJ2-5, with D possibly TRBD1 on 5 matching bases. This CDR3 has 15 residues. Germline-derived CDR1 and CDR2 are SEHNR and FQNEAQ (reference sequence). V was clipped by 2 bases and J by 4 bases, with 14 bases between them. CDR3 in DNA: TGTGCCAGCAGCTTATCAAGCAGGGAAGGAGAGACCCAGTACTTC. This codes for CASSLSSREGETQYF.

The chain joins TRBV5-1 to TRBJ1-4, with a weak D call TRBD1 (5 bases). CDR1 and CDR2 (germline): SGHRS, YFSETQ. Trimming pared 0 bases from V and 5 bases from J, leaving 14 bases between. The CDR3 consists of 16 residues. CDR3 coding DNA: TGCGCCAGCAGCTTGGACCCCTTGGGGGAGAATGAAAAACTGTTTTTT. As protein: CASSLDPLGENEKLFF.

The V gene is TRBV21-1, the J gene TRBJ1-5; TRBD1, as called in the table, went unchecked against the DNA. TRBV21-1 is listed as a pseudogene. This CDR3 has 14 amino acids. The CDR3 nucleotides are TGTGCCAGCAGCAAAGACAGGGGAAATCAGCCCCAGCATTTT. It yields the protein CASSKDRGNQPQHF.

This chain links TRBV15 with TRBJ2-2; perhaps TRBD2 as D (6 bases). Germline-derived CDR1 and CDR2 are LNHNV and YYDKDF (reference sequence). The V end was cut by 3 bases, the J end by 6 bases, with 14 bases between. This CDR3 region has 15 residues. CDR3 region: CATSRRGRGAGELFF. CDR3 in DNA: TGTGCCACCAGCAGGCGGGGCAGAGGGGCCGGGGAGCTGTTTTTT. The full variable domain, with the rest looked up from reference TRBV15 and TRBJ2-2, is DAMVIQNPRYQVTQFGKPVTLSCSQTLNHNVMYWYQQKSSQAPKLLFHYYDKDFNNEADTPDNFQSRRPNTSFCFLDIRSPGLGDTAMYLCATSRRGRGAGELFFGEGSRLTVL.

The chain has TRBV4-3 and TRBJ2-3; TRBD2 matches at 7 bases. This CDR3 spans 13 amino acids. The V gene end was trimmed by 8 bases and the J gene end by 5 bases; junction bases not matched to a gene: 7. The germline CDR1 and CDR2 sequences are LGHNA and YSLEER. The CDR3 DNA follows: TGCGCCAGCGGGAGGGAGGGAAGAGATACGCAGTATTTT. Amino acid sequence: CASGREGRDTQYF.

The chain links TRBV6-5 to TRBJ2-2; D gene ambiguous. The CDR3 contains 13 residues. Germline CDR1 reads MNHEY; CDR2 reads SVGAGI. V lost 4 bases, J lost 6 bases, and 9 bases lay in between. The CDR3 DNA reads TGTGCCAGCAGTTTCACGAGACCCGGGGAGCTGTTTTTT. Encoded protein: CASSFTRPGELFF.

The chain uses TRBV28 and TRBJ1-3; a weak D match, TRBD1 (5 bases). V lost 5 bases and J lost 0, with 14 bases in between. The CDR3 spans 16 residues. Germline CDR1 MDHEN, CDR2 SYDVKM. The CDR3 sequence: CASSPWGPSSGNTIYF. CDR3 DNA: TGTGCCAGCAGTCCCTGGGGACCGTCCTCTGGAAACACCATATATTTT.

The gene calls are TRBV5-1 and TRBJ2-1; no reliable D call. Germline CDR1 reads SGHRS; CDR2 reads YFSETQ. This CDR3 region has 14 residues. V shed 2 bases and J shed 4 bases, with 10 bases lying between them. CDR3 in amino acids: CASSFDPGYNEQFF. In DNA form, the CDR3 reads TGCGCCAGCAGCTTCGATCCCGGATACAATGAGCAGTTCTTC.

The chain uses TRBV5-1 and TRBJ2-3, with 10 positions matching TRBD1. The CDR3 loop spans 15 amino acids. Germline CDR1 is SGHRS and CDR2 is YFSETQ. V was clipped by 1 base and J by 4 bases; unmatched bases: 3. The CDR3 region is CASSLNGQGADTQYF. The CDR3 DNA is TGCGCCAGCAGCTTGAACGGACAGGGGGCAGATACGCAGTATTTT.

With respect to this clone: The junction differs from germline at one of its ends, possibly a read error. The rearrangement links TRBV7-8 to TRBJ2-5; 10 nucleotides line up with TRBD2. The closer fit of TRBJ2-7 to the DNA end suggests the J call may be wrong. This CDR3 spans 17 amino acids. Germline V gene sequence: CDR1 SGHVS, CDR2 FQNEAQ. CDR3 DNA sequence: TGCGCCAGCAGCTCTGACAGGGGTGGGCTAGCGGGAGACGAGCAGTACTTC. Its protein is CASSSDRGGLAGDEQYF.

The genes are TRBV27 and TRBJ1-5; 7 positions match TRBD1. The CDR3 extends over 13 amino acids. In germline, CDR1 is MNHEY, CDR2 SMNVEV (reference sequence). V trimming: 5 bases; J trimming: 4 bases; junction bases outside the gene matches: 2. The CDR3 protein is CASSQQGNQPQHF. The CDR3 DNA reads as TGTGCCAGCAGTCAACAGGGGAATCAGCCCCAGCATTTT.

This clone was counted once. V usage is TRBV4-1 and J usage is TRBJ1-1, with a weak D call TRBD1 (5 bases). The CDR3 is made up of 15 amino acids. The V end lost 4 bases, the J end lost 3 bases, and 15 bases lay between the germline ends. The germline gives CDR1 MGHRA, CDR2 YSYEKL. This CDR3 reads CASSLGSLGHTEAFF. CDR3 DNA sequence: TGCGCCAGCAGCCTCGGAAGTTTGGGGCACACTGAAGCTTTCTTT.

V is TRBV18 and J is TRBJ1-3; perhaps TRBD1 as D (6 bases). Germline loops: CDR1 KGHSH, CDR2 LQKENI. Trimming removed 4 bases at V and 1 base at J, with 11 bases between. CDR3 size: 15 residues. CDR3 region: CASSLYRESGNTIYF. In nucleotides, the CDR3 is TGTGCCAGCTCACTCTACAGGGAGTCTGGAAACACCATATATTTT.

V and J are TRBV5-1 and TRBJ2-5; TRBD2 is a possible D gene (6 bases). This CDR3 spans 14 amino acids. Germline lookup yields CDR1 SGHRS and CDR2 YFSETQ. Deletions cut 1 base from V and 2 bases from J, with 9 bases between. CDR3 sequence (DNA): TGCGCCAGCAGCTTGACTAGCCCACAAGAGACCCAGTACTTC. Translated: CASSLTSPQETQYF.

The chain links TRBV4-2 to TRBJ1-2; possibly TRBD1 for D (5 bases). Germline V lookup: CDR1 LGHNA, CDR2 YNFKEQ. The CDR3 has 15 amino acids. V lost 4 bases, J lost 1 base, and 13 bases lay in between. The CDR3 bases are TGTGCCAGCAGCCGGCAGGGCCTCCTTAACTATGGCTACACCTTC. Amino acid sequence: CASSRQGLLNYGYTF.

This rearrangement joins TRBV9 to TRBJ2-5; 7 bases align to TRBD2. This CDR3 has 15 residues. Trimming removed 0 bases from V and 1 base from J; junction bases left unmatched: 3. The germline gives CDR1 SGDLS, CDR2 YYNGEE. The CDR3 bases are TGTGCCAGCAGCGTAGTAGCGGGTGCCCAAGAGACCCAGTACTTC. Protein product: CASSVVAGAQETQYF.

The chain has TRBV28 and TRBJ1-2, with a possible D match to TRBD1 (6 bases). V was cut by 7 bases and J by 10 bases, with 16 bases left in between. Germline V gene sequence: CDR1 MDHEN, CDR2 SYDVKM. This CDR3 is 12 amino acids long. In DNA form, the CDR3 reads TGTGCCAGCAATGGAGGGGGTGCTGACTACACCTTC. The encoded protein is CASNGGGADYTF.

The chain joins TRBV19 to TRBJ2-6; TRBD1 might be the D (5 bases). Germline loops: CDR1 LNHDA, CDR2 SQIVND (reference sequence). This CDR3 has 18 residues. V lost 5 bases and J lost 1, with 18 bases in between. This chain's CDR3 is CASSATGPVLSGANVLTF. In DNA, the CDR3 is TGTGCCAGTAGTGCAACAGGACCAGTTCTTTCTGGGGCCAACGTCCTGACTTTC.

This chain uses TRBV4-2 with TRBJ2-5, with TRBD2 identical over 8 bases. The length of the CDR3 is 16 residues. CDR1 is LGHNA, CDR2 YNFKEQ, per germline. V lost 0 bases and J lost 3; bases outside the gene matches: 6. The DNA for the CDR3 is TGTGCCAGCAGCCAAGAGGGCGGGGGGAGGAAAGAGACCCAGTACTTC. It translates to CASSQEGGGRKETQYF.

This clone was recorded once. The chain uses TRBV28 and TRBJ1-2; D unclear. The CDR3 sequence is 14 residues long. CDR1 MDHEN and CDR2 SYDVKM come from the germline V gene. The ends were cut back, 6 bases at V and 11 bases at J, with 22 bases in the middle. This CDR3 reads CASRGNGPPLVYTF. The CDR3 coding sequence is TGTGCCAGCAGGGGGAACGGACCGCCGCTGGTGTACACCTTC.

The chain couples TRBV2 to TRBJ1-3; D is unclear. Germline values: CDR1 SNHLY, CDR2 FYNNEI. The CDR3 runs to 16 residues. Trimming took off 3 bases at V and 0 bases at J, with 12 bases between the two ends. CDR3 DNA sequence: TGTGCCAGCAGTGAGAGACGGCTAAGCTCTGGAAACACCATATATTTT. Its translation is CASSERRLSSGNTIYF.

The chain uses TRBV7-2 and TRBJ2-1, with D perhaps being TRBD1 or TRBD2 (5 bases each). The CDR3 contains 16 residues. Trimming cost V 0 bases and J 8 bases, with 17 bases left between them. Germline values: CDR1 SGHTA, CDR2 FQGNSA. The CDR3 spells CASSLAVTGGIYEQFF. In nucleotides, the CDR3 is TGTGCCAGCAGCTTAGCGGTGACTGGGGGAATATATGAGCAGTTCTTC.

The J gene is TRBJ1-2, the V gene TRBV5-4, with D unresolved. The V gene lost 4 bases and the J gene lost 4 bases, with 11 bases spanning the gap. The germline gives CDR1 SGHNT, CDR2 YYREEE (reference sequence). This CDR3 has 13 amino acids. CDR3 sequence (DNA): TGTGCCAGCAGCGCGGACGGACTCTATGGCTACACCTTC. Translating it yields CASSADGLYGYTF.

This clone has only a few counts. The chain joins TRBV27 to TRBJ1-4; TRBD1 aligns across 7 bases. Germline CDR1 reads MNHEY; CDR2 reads SMNVEV (reference sequence). The CDR3 has 13 residues. The J segment lost 10 bases and the V segment lost 8 bases, leaving 10 bases of the junction unmatched. CDR3 residues: CASGDRVLGKLFF. CDR3 nucleotides: TGTGCCAGCGGAGACAGGGTCTTAGGAAAACTGTTTTTT.

This sequence joins TRBV11-3 and TRBJ2-1; 9 positions agree with TRBD2. The CDR3 loop spans 14 amino acids. With V trimmed by 6 bases and J by 9 bases, 9 bases remained unmatched. The V gene's germline CDR1 is SGHNT and CDR2 YENEEA. The CDR3 loop is CASSRGGRAGEQFF. The CDR3 coding sequence is TGTGCCAGCAGTCGGGGCGGGAGGGCCGGTGAGCAGTTCTTC. The full variable domain, rest sourced from reference TRBV11-3 and TRBJ2-1, is EAGVVQSPRYKIIEKKQPVAFWCNPISGHNTLYWYLQNLGQGPELLIRYENEEAVDDSQLPKDRFSAERLKGVDSTLKIQPAELGDSAVYLCASSRGGRAGEQFFGPGTRLTVL.

A few counts support this clone. The J gene is TRBJ1-2, the V gene TRBV29-1; D not certain. With 4 bases removed from V and 0 bases from J, the gap between germline ends came to 12 bases. Germline-derived CDR1 and CDR2 are SQVTM and ANQGSEA. This CDR3 has 14 amino acids. Here the CDR3 DNA reads TGCAGCGTTGGGTCTGGGATTTCTAACTATGGCTACACCTTC. This translates into CSVGSGISNYGYTF.

Here the CDR3 reads CASTWTGDSGNTIYF. CDR3 coding DNA: TGTGCCAGCACCTGGACGGGAGACTCTGGAAACACCATATATTTT. J is TRBJ1-3 and V is TRBV6-1; D unresolved. V lost 7 bases and J lost 0, with 13 bases in between. The CDR3 extends over 15 amino acids. Germline CDR1 is MNHNS and CDR2 is SASEGT.

The V call is TRBV11-3, the J call TRBJ2-1; TRBD1 matches 7 bases. The germline V gene encodes CDR1 SGHNT and CDR2 YENEEA. Trimming removed 4 bases from V and 2 bases from J; junction bases left unmatched: 5. This CDR3 is 15 amino acids long. This CDR3 reads CASSSTGDPYNEQFF. The DNA of the CDR3 is TGTGCCAGCAGCTCAACAGGGGACCCCTACAATGAGCAGTTCTTC.